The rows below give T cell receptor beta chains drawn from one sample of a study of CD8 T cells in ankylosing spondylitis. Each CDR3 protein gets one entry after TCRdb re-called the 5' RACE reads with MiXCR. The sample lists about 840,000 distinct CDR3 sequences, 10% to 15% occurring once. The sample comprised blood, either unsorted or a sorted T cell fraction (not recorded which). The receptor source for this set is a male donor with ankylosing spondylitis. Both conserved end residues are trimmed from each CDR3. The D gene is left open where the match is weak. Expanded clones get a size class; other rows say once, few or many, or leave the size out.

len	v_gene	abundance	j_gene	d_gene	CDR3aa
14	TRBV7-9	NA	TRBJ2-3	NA	ASSAYLIRGTDTQY
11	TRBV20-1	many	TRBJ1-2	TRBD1	SATTGPAVGYT
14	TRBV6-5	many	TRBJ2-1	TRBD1	ASSYSRQGRNNEQF
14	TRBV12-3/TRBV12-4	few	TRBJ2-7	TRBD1	ASSFPFGQGALVQY
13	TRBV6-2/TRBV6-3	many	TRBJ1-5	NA	ASAWSGYSNQPQH
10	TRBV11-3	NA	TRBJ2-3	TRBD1	ASSLDRATQY
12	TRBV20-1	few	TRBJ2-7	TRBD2	SARGGIIAYEQY
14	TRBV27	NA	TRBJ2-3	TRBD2	ASSRLAGVRTDTQY
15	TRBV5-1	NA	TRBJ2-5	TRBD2	ASSLFASGGTQETQY
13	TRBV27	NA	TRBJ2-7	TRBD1	ASSTYDRAPYEQY
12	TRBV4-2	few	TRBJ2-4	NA	ASSQLGLQQIQY
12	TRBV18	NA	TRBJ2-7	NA	ASSQLTDAVDIK
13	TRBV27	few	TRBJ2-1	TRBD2	ATRAGDFSYNEQF
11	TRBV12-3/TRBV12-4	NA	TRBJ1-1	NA	ASTLKLNTEAF
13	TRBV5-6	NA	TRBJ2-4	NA	ASSPGLLAKNIQY
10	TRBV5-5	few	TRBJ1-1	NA	ASSFGETEAF
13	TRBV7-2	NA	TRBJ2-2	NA	ASRTDGLNTGELF
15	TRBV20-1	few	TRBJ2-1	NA	SADQTTGSSSYNEQF
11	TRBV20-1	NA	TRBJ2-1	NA	SARDWGPREQF
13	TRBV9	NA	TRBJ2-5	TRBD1	ASSWATGVEETQY
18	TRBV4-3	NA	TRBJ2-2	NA	ASSPGKTTGAPTNTGELF
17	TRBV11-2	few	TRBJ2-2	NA	ASGPGRTGLLANTGELF
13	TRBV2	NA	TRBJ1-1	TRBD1	ASSDLGTGNTEAF
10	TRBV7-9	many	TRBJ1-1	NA	ASSFKGGEAF
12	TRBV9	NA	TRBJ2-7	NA	ASAGQPFSYEQY
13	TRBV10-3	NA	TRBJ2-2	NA	AIRGTEANTGELF
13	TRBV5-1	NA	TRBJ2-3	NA	ATAGGRAGTDTQY
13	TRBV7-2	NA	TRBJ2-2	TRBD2	ASSFSGGLGGELF
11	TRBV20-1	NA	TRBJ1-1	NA	SAKGRPNTEAF
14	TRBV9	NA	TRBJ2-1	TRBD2	ASSVRLAGRYNEQF
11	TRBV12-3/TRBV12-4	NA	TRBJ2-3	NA	ASSLWGPNTQY
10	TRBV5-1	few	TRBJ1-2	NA	ASREGSYGYT
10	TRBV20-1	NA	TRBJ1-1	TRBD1	SAAEGGPEAF
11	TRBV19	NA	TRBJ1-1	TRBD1	ASSASQGIEAF
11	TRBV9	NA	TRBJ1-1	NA	ASNKAGNTEAF
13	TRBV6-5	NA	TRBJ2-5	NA	ASSYSPTGQETQY
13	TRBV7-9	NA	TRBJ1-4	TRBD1	ASTPRGDRAEKLF
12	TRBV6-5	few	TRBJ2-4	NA	ASSYNRAHTFQY
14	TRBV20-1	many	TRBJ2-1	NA	SAPARAKRYYNEQF